The clone carrying this T cell receptor (beta chain) was seen a few times. The CDR3 extends over 13 amino acids. CDR1 is MNHEY, CDR2 SVGAGI, per germline. Trimming stripped 7 bases from V and 7 bases from J, with 16 bases between. Vbeta (60) and Jbeta (13) primers were used in the PCR. Produced via immunoSEQ multiplex PCR; TCRdb's table is partial and in-frame only. This sample has approximately 50,000 clones, with about 80% found just once. This sample was taken from a study of cytomegalovirus exposure and HLA in healthy donors. At the level of the study: The Caucasian-associated ancestry cluster contained around four fifths of the roughly 400 genotyped donors.

The rearrangement uses TRBV6-5 and TRBJ1-2; a possible D gene is TRBD1 (5 bases). The specimen sequenced was PBMCs. The sequence was collected from a man aged 25 to 40 in good health and CMV-seronegative. CDR3 nucleotides: TGTGCCAGCACTACCTCGGACATGGGTGGCTACACCTTC. This encodes CASTTSDMGGYTF.